The 29 T cell receptor beta chains below all came from one sample that was sequenced in a study of blood T cells in healthy people across ages. It was with a sample-barcoded 5' primer and a J-beta primer mix that a second PCR of roughly 7 to 12 cycles was run. TCRdb reanalysed the 5' RACE reads using MiXCR and keeps one entry per CDR3 protein. The table has about 1.4 million distinct CDR3 sequences, around 55% seen once. Sample: blood. These receptors were taken from a man aged 18 to 29 in good health.

The rearrangement uses TRBV7-9 and TRBJ1-6; the D gene is possibly TRBD1 (6 bases). From germline, CDR1 is SEHNR and CDR2 FQNEAQ (reference sequence). This CDR3 region has 15 residues. Trimming removed 5 bases at V and 8 bases at J, with 16 bases between. The CDR3 loop reads CASSQRQGSDSPLHF. The CDR3 nucleotides are TGTGCCAGCAGCCAGCGGCAGGGGTCCGATTCACCCCTCCACTTT. Looking up the rest from reference TRBV7-9 and TRBJ1-6 gives the full variable domain: DTGVSQNPRHKITKRGQNVTFRCDPISEHNRLYWYRQTLGQGPEFLTYFQNEAQLEKSRLLSDRFSAERPKGSFSTLEIQRTEQGDSAMYLCASSQRQGSDSPLHFGNGTRLTVT.

The chain links TRBV6-2 or TRBV6-3 to TRBJ2-7; D might be TRBD1 (6 bases). Trimming shortened V by 5 bases and J by 6 bases, and 17 bases separated the two germline ends. The CDR3 has 14 amino acids. Germline values: CDR1 MNHEY, CDR2 SVGEGT. CDR3 residues: CASSRDILRLEQYF. DNA for the CDR3: TGTGCCAGCAGTCGGGACATCCTACGGCTCGAGCAGTACTTC.

This clonotype appeared a single time. This rearrangement joins TRBV28 to TRBJ2-7; 9 bases agree with TRBD1. Germline CDR1 is MDHEN and CDR2 is SYDVKM. The CDR3 contains 15 residues. J was trimmed by 2 bases and V by 5 bases; bases with no gene match: 7. CDR3 nucleotides: TGTGCCAGCAGTCACATCGACAGGGGGGCCTACGAGCAGTACTTC. This translates into CASSHIDRGAYEQYF.

The chain joins TRBV11-2 to TRBJ2-5, with D possibly matching TRBD2 (6 bases). The V gene's germline CDR1 is SGHAT and CDR2 FQNNGV. The CDR3 has 14 residues. V gave up 2 bases and J gave up 5 bases, with 12 bases separating them. CDR3 loop: CASSLILGGETQYF. The CDR3 DNA is TGTGCCAGCAGCTTAATATTGGGGGGTGAGACCCAGTACTTC.

This clonotype has only a few counts. The CDR3 sequence: CASSSDDTQETQYF. In DNA, the CDR3 is TGTGCCAGCAGCTCTGACGATACTCAAGAGACCCAGTACTTC. This chain connects TRBV7-9 to TRBJ2-5, with D uncertain. The V and J ends lost 4 bases and 2 bases respectively, with 11 bases between them. CDR1 and CDR2 (germline): SEHNR, FQNEAQ (reference sequence). The CDR3 runs 14 residues.

This clonotype has a handful of counts. V gene TRBV11-2 combines with J gene TRBJ1-1, with no clear D. The germline V gene has CDR1 SGHAT and CDR2 FQNNGV. There are 14 residues in the CDR3. Trimming removed 2 bases from V and 1 base from J, with 8 bases in between. The CDR3 sequence: CASSLTPGNTEAFF. The CDR3 DNA reads as TGTGCCAGCAGCTTAACACCGGGGAACACTGAAGCTTTCTTT.

CDR3 coding DNA: TGTGCCAGCAGCCAAGAGGAGGGGAGTGGCTACACCTTC. Translation: CASSQEEGSGYTF. The rearrangement joins TRBV3-1 to TRBJ1-2; possible D gene TRBD1, 5 bases. Trimming took 0 bases from V and 7 from J, leaving 9 bases between them. Germline V gives CDR1 LGHDT, CDR2 YNNKEL (reference sequence). The CDR3 has 13 amino acids.

CDR3 sequence: CASSASLNEQFF. The CDR3 nucleotides are TGTGCCAGCAGCGCTAGTCTCAATGAGCAGTTCTTC. The V gene is TRBV11-2, the J gene TRBJ2-1; D remains unclear. There are 12 residues in the CDR3. In germline, CDR1 is SGHAT, CDR2 FQNNGV. Between the trimmed V and J ends, which lost 5 bases and 6 bases, there was a span of 8 bases.

The chain has TRBV4-3 and TRBJ2-2; D is perhaps TRBD2 (5 bases). V was clipped by 4 bases and J by 3 bases, with 9 bases between them. This CDR3 has 14 amino acids. Germline V CDR1 and CDR2: LGHNA, YSLEER. The CDR3 protein is CASSLSGYTGELFF. CDR3 coding DNA: TGCGCCAGCAGCCTAAGCGGTTACACCGGGGAGCTGTTTTTT.

This chain uses TRBV12-3 or TRBV12-4 with TRBJ2-1; 12 bases align to TRBD2. Unmatched junction bases numbered 9, after V lost 7 bases and J lost 8 bases. The CDR3 spans 15 residues. The CDR3 DNA sequence: TGTGCCAGCACCCTAGCGGGAGGGGGTATGGATGAGCAGTTCTTC. This encodes CASTLAGGGMDEQFF.

For the CDR3, the DNA is TGTGCCAGCAGCTTAGTAGAGGGGGGAGAGACCCAGTACTTC. Translation gives CASSLVEGGETQYF. This chain connects TRBV11-2 to TRBJ2-5; the D gene could be TRBD1 or TRBD2 (6 bases each). The CDR3 has 14 amino acids. With 1 base removed from V and 4 bases from J, the gap between germline ends came to 10 bases. The germline V gene encodes CDR1 SGHAT and CDR2 FQNNGV.

Notes on this clonotype: A read error may produce the germline difference seen at one junction end. The chain uses TRBV20-1 and TRBJ2-3, with a tentative D call TRBD1 (6 bases). This CDR3 contains 13 residues. Per germline, CDR1 DFQATT and CDR2 SNEGSKA (reference sequence). The CDR3 sequence: CSARDWSEGAQYF. The DNA of the CDR3 is TGCAGCGCTAGAGATTGGTCCGAGGGGGCGCAGTATTTT.

This clonotype was counted a single time. The genes are TRBV21-1 and TRBJ2-2; the table names TRBD2, a call not compared with the DNA. TRBV21-1 is deemed a pseudogene. The CDR3 runs 17 residues. The CDR3 sequence is CASSKDRAGGTPGELFF. Written as DNA, the CDR3 is TGTGCCAGCAGCAAAGATAGAGCGGGGGGTACTCCGGGGGAGCTGTTTTTT.

The V call is TRBV4-1, the J call TRBJ2-3; TRBD1 might be the D (7 bases). The germline V gene encodes CDR1 MGHRA and CDR2 YSYEKL. This CDR3 has 18 residues. Trimming took 5 bases from V and 3 from J, leaving 24 bases between them. CDR3 in amino acids: CASSDRDRYTRGTDTQYF. In DNA, the CDR3 is TGCGCCAGCAGCGACCGGGACAGATATACACGGGGGACAGATACGCAGTATTTT.

The J gene is TRBJ2-7, the V gene TRBV7-2; the match to TRBD2 covers 7 bases. V was clipped by 0 bases and J by 0 bases; unmatched bases: 8. This CDR3 has 17 amino acids. Germline CDR1 and CDR2: SGHTA and FQGNSA. The CDR3 region is CASSLAPLGGSSYEQYF. The CDR3 DNA reads as TGTGCCAGCAGCTTAGCGCCCTTGGGCGGGAGCTCCTACGAGCAGTACTTC.

The chain joins TRBV4-3 to TRBJ2-5; possible D gene TRBD2, 6 bases. CDR3 length: 14 amino acids. Germline loops: CDR1 LGHNA, CDR2 YSLEER. Trimming took off 1 base at V and 4 bases at J, with 10 bases between the two ends. The CDR3 reads CASSQVGLSETQYF. CDR3 sequence (DNA): TGCGCCAGCAGCCAAGTGGGACTTTCAGAGACCCAGTACTTC.

This chain connects TRBV12-3 or TRBV12-4 to TRBJ2-1, with D perhaps matching TRBD1 (6 bases). The CDR3 runs 12 residues. Trimming took off 6 bases at V and 8 bases at J, with 11 bases between the two ends. The CDR3 spells CASSRRTDEQFF. CDR3 nucleotide sequence: TGTGCCAGCAGCCGTCGGACAGATGAGCAGTTCTTC.

V usage is TRBV7-9 and J usage is TRBJ1-1; maybe TRBD1 (6 bases). The CDR3 is made up of 15 amino acids. Germline-derived CDR1 and CDR2 are SEHNR and FQNEAQ (reference sequence). V was clipped by 5 bases and J by 3 bases, with 16 bases between them. The CDR3 loop reads CASSPSRGGYTEAFF. The CDR3, as DNA: TGTGCCAGCAGCCCGAGCAGGGGAGGGTACACTGAAGCTTTCTTT.

A note on this clonotype: The junction shows a germline mismatch at one end, possibly a read error. V and J are TRBV7-7 and TRBJ2-7; tentatively, D is TRBD1 (6 bases). Gene TRBJ2-5 matches the end of the DNA better, so the J call may be wrong. Germline-derived CDR1 and CDR2 are SSHAT and FNYEAQ (reference sequence). The CDR3 length is 15 residues. The CDR3 here is CASSLDLSDRETQYF. The CDR3 bases are TGTGCTAGCAGCTTAGATTTGTCGGACAGAGAGACCCAGTACTTC.

V usage is TRBV7-9 and J usage is TRBJ1-3; D not resolved. The ends were cut back, 5 bases at V and 9 bases at J, with 11 bases in the middle. CDR3 length: 12 amino acids. CDR1 and CDR2 (germline): SEHNR, FQNEAQ (reference sequence). CDR3 coding DNA: TGTGCCAGCAGCGCTAACGGGTGCACCATATATTTT. This codes for CASSANGCTIYF.

The V call is TRBV5-1, the J call TRBJ2-5, with a weak D call TRBD2 (5 bases). CDR1 is SGHRS, CDR2 YFSETQ, per germline. The CDR3 runs to 15 residues. Trimming removed 4 bases from V and 5 bases from J, with 18 bases in between. CDR3: CASSLDSSAVETQYF. The DNA for the CDR3 is TGCGCCAGCAGCCTGGACTCCTCGGCTGTGGAGACCCAGTACTTC.

The chain links TRBV10-3 to TRBJ2-3; 9 bases align to TRBD2. V dropped 6 bases and J dropped 0; count of bases not matched to a gene: 4. CDR1 and CDR2 from the germline V gene are ENHRY and SYGVKD. This CDR3 has 15 amino acids. The CDR3 loop is CAISGLARSTDTQYF. For the CDR3, the DNA is TGTGCCATCAGCGGACTAGCGAGAAGCACAGATACGCAGTATTTT.

The V gene is TRBV5-1, the J gene TRBJ2-5; 10 nucleotides agree with TRBD2. V lost 1 base and J lost 11; bases outside the gene matches: 14. Per germline, CDR1 SGHRS and CDR2 YFSETQ. This CDR3 is 16 amino acids long. The CDR3 loop reads CASSLSTGLAVREQYF. The DNA of the CDR3 is TGCGCCAGCAGCTTGTCGACTGGACTAGCGGTGAGGGAGCAGTACTTC.

This chain uses TRBV20-1 with TRBJ2-7, with TRBD2 identical over 16 bases. The germline V gene has CDR1 DFQATT and CDR2 SNEGSKA (reference sequence). With V trimmed by 6 bases and J by 7 bases, 12 bases remained unmatched. The CDR3 runs 16 residues. This CDR3 reads CSAGTSGRALVNEQYF. CDR3 DNA: TGCAGTGCGGGGACTAGCGGGAGGGCATTGGTTAATGAGCAGTACTTC.

This rearrangement joins TRBV7-9 to TRBJ2-3; 10 bases agree with TRBD1. The length of the CDR3 is 17 residues. V gave up 4 bases and J gave up 5 bases; unmatched junction bases: 12. CDR1 and CDR2 (germline): SEHNR, FQNEAQ (reference sequence). CDR3 protein: CASSSPYRTGGVDTQYF. DNA for the CDR3: TGTGCCAGCAGCTCCCCTTACCGGACAGGGGGAGTAGATACGCAGTATTTT.

V usage is TRBV7-2 and J usage is TRBJ2-7, with D perhaps matching TRBD1 (5 bases). The germline V and J ends were trimmed by 6 bases and 1 base, with 13 bases remaining between them. Germline values: CDR1 SGHTA, CDR2 FQGNSA. The CDR3 spans 14 residues. In DNA, the CDR3 is TGTGCCAGCAGTAAGGGGTACGGTTCCTACGAGCAGTACTTC. It encodes CASSKGYGSYEQYF.

The gene calls are TRBV6-2 or TRBV6-3 and TRBJ2-4; 8 bases agree with TRBD1. Unmatched junction bases numbered 5, after V lost 6 bases and J lost 1 base. This CDR3 region has 15 residues. Germline loops: CDR1 MNHEY, CDR2 SVGEGT. CDR3 region: CASSRDRSAKNIQYF. The CDR3 nucleotides are TGTGCCAGCAGCAGGGACAGGTCGGCCAAAAACATTCAGTACTTC.

The chain joins TRBV20-1 to TRBJ2-1; D is unresolved. The germline CDR1 and CDR2 sequences are DFQATT and SNEGSKA (reference sequence). V was pared by 6 bases and J by 9 bases, with 15 bases between. The CDR3 spans 12 residues. As DNA, the CDR3 is TGCAGTGCCACGCGTGGGTTGGGTGAGCAGTTCTTC. It encodes CSATRGLGEQFF.

V and J are TRBV14 and TRBJ2-7; a weak D match, TRBD2 (5 bases). CDR1 SGHDN and CDR2 FVKESK come from the germline V gene. Between the trimmed V and J ends, which lost 2 bases and 5 bases, there was a span of 10 bases. The CDR3 contains 13 residues. The CDR3 nucleotides are TGTGCCAGCAGCCAACAAGCGGCGAACGAGCAGTACTTC. Protein product: CASSQQAANEQYF.